This TCR beta chain appears in the sequencing data of a study of blood T cells in healthy people across ages. Study conclusions and caveats: Calculation of diversity from one million T cells yielded estimates considered to be underestimates. Getting older went along with TCR beta diversity per million T cells dropping roughly linearly. Both higher diversity and more naive CD4+ cells marked long-lived donors when set against aged donors.

Next came a second PCR, run for about 6 to 12 cycles, which used a sample-barcoded 5' primer along with a J-beta primer mix. MiXCR, applied by TCRdb to the 5' RACE reads, yields one record per CDR3 protein. The profile shows just under 750,000 distinct CDR3 sequences, approximately 22% of them singletons. This clonotype was seen a few times. As yet, its antigen is unknown. Total RNA extracted from each sample amounted to at least 5 micrograms. Germline loops: CDR1 SGHNT, CDR2 YYREEE (reference sequence). Trimming removed 4 bases at V and 3 bases at J, with 16 bases between. The CDR3 has 15 residues. The receptor's source is a man aged 65 to 79 in good health. V is TRBV5-4 and J is TRBJ1-1; D might be TRBD1 (6 bases). The sequenced sample consisted of blood. For the CDR3, the DNA is TGTGCCAGCAGCCCCGGGGGCGGGGGAGACACTGAAGCTTTCTTT. This sequence encodes CASSPGGGGDTEAFF.